One sample yielded the 3 T cell receptor beta chains listed below, sequenced in a study of T cell repertoires in cytomegalovirus infection. No antigen has been identified for these receptors. TCRdb re-called the reads with MiXCR, one entry per CDR3 protein. The repertoire holds about 340,000 distinct CDR3 sequences, under 35% seen once, with 20% in the top ten. Sequencing used cultured PBMCs, obtained from culture after CMV antigen stimulation. The source is a human donor in good health (CMV status not recorded). Some clones in this sample may be carry-over from other donors' samples.

A few counts support this clonotype. The chain links TRBV7-2 to TRBJ2-2; 7 bases agree with TRBD2. The germline gives CDR1 SGHTA, CDR2 FQGNSA. CDR3 length equals 14 residues. V shed 1 base, J shed 5 bases, and the junction held 1 base outside the gene matches. The CDR3 reads CASSLVLATGELFF. The CDR3 DNA is TGTGCCAGCAGCTTAGTACTAGCGACCGGGGAGCTGTTTTTT.

This clonotype was counted only a few times. The V call is TRBV7-6, the J call TRBJ2-1; D not resolved. Trimming left V 5 bases short and J 6 bases short, with 14 bases between. The CDR3 contains 14 residues. Germline V CDR1 and CDR2: SGHVS, FNYEAQ. Here the CDR3 reads CASSRMTLGNEQFF. The CDR3 bases are TGTGCCAGCAGCCGAATGACTCTGGGCAATGAGCAGTTCTTC. The full variable domain, its missing parts supplied by reference TRBV7-6 and TRBJ2-1, is GAGVSQSPRYKVTKRGQDVALRCDPISGHVSLYWYRQALGQGPEFLTYFNYEAQQDKSGLPNDRFSAERPEGSISTLTIQRTEQRDSAMYRCASSRMTLGNEQFFGPGTRLTVL.

J is TRBJ2-7 and V is TRBV12-3 or TRBV12-4, with D possibly TRBD1 on 6 matching bases. The V end was cut by 6 bases, the J end by 2 bases, with 14 bases between. The CDR3 runs to 14 residues. The CDR3, as DNA: TGTGCCAGCAGGGATCCTACAGGGACCTACGAGCAGTACTTC. It codes for CASRDPTGTYEQYF.